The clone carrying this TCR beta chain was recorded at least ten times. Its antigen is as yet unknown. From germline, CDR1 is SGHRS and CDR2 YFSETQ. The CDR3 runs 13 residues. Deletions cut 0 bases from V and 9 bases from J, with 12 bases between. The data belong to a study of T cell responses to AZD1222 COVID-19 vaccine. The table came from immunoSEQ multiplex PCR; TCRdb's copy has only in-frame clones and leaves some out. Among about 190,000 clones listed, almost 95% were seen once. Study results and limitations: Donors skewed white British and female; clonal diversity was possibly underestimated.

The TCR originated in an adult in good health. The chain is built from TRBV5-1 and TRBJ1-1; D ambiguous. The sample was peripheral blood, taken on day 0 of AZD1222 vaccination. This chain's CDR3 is CASSLEGDRKAFF. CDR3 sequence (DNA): TGCGCCAGCAGCTTGGAGGGAGACCGGAAAGCTTTCTTT.